This T cell receptor beta chain was obtained from a study of blood T cell repertoires in COVID-19. Whole-study context: Samples representing acute and convalescent COVID-19 were sourced from the United States, Italy and Spain. From T cells, B-cell-depleted T cells, or PBMCs came the material, which was cDNA or gDNA.

CDR1 and CDR2 (germline): MNHEY, SMNVEV (reference sequence). The CDR3 consists of 14 residues. The germline V and J ends were trimmed by 7 bases and 1 base, with 13 bases remaining between them. In the original analysis: Amplification with reference gene primers provided the estimates of nucleated cell counts. Sequencing used immunoSEQ multiplex PCR; TCRdb keeps in-frame clones, though not all of them. V, J and clone size are taken as reported in that table, and D and trimming were inferred from the DNA itself. The sample carries about 190,000 clones, roughly nine tenths recorded once. The chain joins TRBV27 to TRBJ1-1; maybe TRBD1 (5 bases). The sequence came from a man aged 40-50 years with acute or convalescent COVID-19. Sequenced input: peripheral blood. In DNA form, the CDR3 reads TGTGCCAGCAAGAGTGGGGCCGCGAACACTGAAGCTTTCTTT. Protein sequence: CASKSGAANTEAFF.